One sample yielded the 10 T cell receptor beta chains listed below, sequenced in a study of OX40 agonist ivuxolimab in advanced cancers. Assay used: immunoSEQ multiplex PCR; TCRdb lists only in-frame clones, some missing. The sample lists over 55,000 clones, roughly 80% occurring once. The sample was CD4+ or CD8+ T cells sorted from blood, taken in a trial of the OX40 agonist ivuxolimab. These receptors all come from an adult with an advanced solid tumor such as melanoma, head and neck, liver or kidney cancer.

The chain uses TRBV9 and TRBJ2-5; D assignment may be TRBD1 or TRBD2 (6 bases each). This CDR3 spans 14 amino acids. Germline V gene lookup returns CDR1 SGDLS and CDR2 YYNGEE. V shed 4 bases and J shed 0 bases, with 10 bases lying between them. The CDR3 loop reads CASSRGTNQETQYF. CDR3 coding DNA: TGTGCCAGCAGCCGGGGGACAAACCAAGAGACCCAGTACTTC.

In this sample, this clone turned up once. J is TRBJ2-1 and V is TRBV30, with 11 bases aligning to TRBD2. This CDR3 comprises 15 residues. The germline CDR1 and CDR2 sequences are GTSNPN and SVGIG (reference sequence). V dropped 2 bases and J dropped 3; count of bases not matched to a gene: 3. The CDR3 loop is CAWSLTSGNYNEQFF. CDR3 coding DNA: TGTGCCTGGAGTCTGACTAGCGGGAACTACAATGAGCAGTTCTTC.

CDR3 coding DNA: TGTGCCAGCAGTGACCAACCAAACAATGAGCAGTTCTTC. Translated: CASSDQPNNEQFF. V gene TRBV2 combines with J gene TRBJ2-1; no clear D. Trimming stripped 3 bases from V and 5 bases from J, with 8 bases between. Looked up from germline, CDR1 is SNHLY and CDR2 is FYNNEI. The CDR3 has 13 amino acids.

The gene calls are TRBV4-3 and TRBJ1-1; D is uncertain. V was trimmed by 0 bases and J by 1 base, leaving 9 bases between them. This CDR3 comprises 15 residues. Germline V lookup: CDR1 LGHNA, CDR2 YSLEER. In nucleotides, the CDR3 is TGCGCCAGCAGCCAAGATCCAAGGGCGAACACTGAAGCTTTCTTT. Translated, it gives CASSQDPRANTEAFF.

This clone was counted a few times. The V gene is TRBV5-5, the J gene TRBJ1-2; D is unclear. Trimming shortened V by 1 base and J by 4 bases, and 11 bases separated the two germline ends. The germline gives CDR1 SGHKS, CDR2 YYEKEE (reference sequence). The CDR3 is 14 amino acids. In nucleotides, the CDR3 is TGTGCCAGCAGCTTGATACAGTTGGCCTATGGCTACACCTTC. Encoded protein: CASSLIQLAYGYTF.

The chain has TRBV5-6 and TRBJ2-7, with TRBD1 as a possible D gene (7 bases). Per germline, CDR1 SGHDT and CDR2 YYEEEE. Trimming removed 0 bases at V and 3 bases at J, with 10 bases between. This CDR3 has 14 residues. The CDR3 DNA reads as TGTGCCAGCAGCTTGGGGAGGGGGCGCTACGAGCAGTACTTC. This codes for CASSLGRGRYEQYF.

V and J are TRBV29-1 and TRBJ2-1; 9 nucleotides line up with TRBD2. Looked up from germline, CDR1 is SQVTM and CDR2 is ANQGSEA. The CDR3 has 17 residues. V lost 6 bases and J lost 3; bases outside the gene matches: 15. The CDR3 sequence: CSVRTTLAGDFYNEQFF. The CDR3, as DNA: TGCAGCGTGCGAACTACGTTAGCGGGAGATTTCTACAATGAGCAGTTCTTC.

This sequence joins TRBV29-1 and TRBJ2-7, with 8 bases aligning to TRBD1. V shed 7 bases and J 0 bases; nucleotides not matched to a gene: 8. Per germline, CDR1 SQVTM and CDR2 ANQGSEA. The CDR3 sequence is 14 residues long. The CDR3: CSATRDRTSYEQYF. In DNA, the CDR3 is TGCAGCGCGACTCGGGACAGGACCTCCTACGAGCAGTACTTC.

This clone was observed a handful of times. The rearrangement uses TRBV7-6 and TRBJ2-7; 8 nucleotides agree with TRBD2. The germline gives CDR1 SGHVS, CDR2 FNYEAQ. V shed 5 bases and J 6 bases; nucleotides not matched to a gene: 12. The length of the CDR3 is 15 residues. The CDR3 loop is CASSVISGTDGEQYF. Written as DNA, the CDR3 is TGTGCCAGCAGCGTCATTAGCGGGACCGACGGCGAGCAGTACTTC. Full variable domain (missing parts from reference TRBV7-6 and TRBJ2-7): GAGVSQSPRYKVTKRGQDVALRCDPISGHVSLYWYRQALGQGPEFLTYFNYEAQQDKSGLPNDRFSAERPEGSISTLTIQRTEQRDSAMYRCASSVISGTDGEQYFGPGTRLTVT.

The chain recombines TRBV2 with TRBJ1-5; weak D call: TRBD1 (5 bases). With 6 bases removed from V and 10 bases from J, the gap between germline ends came to 16 bases. The CDR3 loop spans 13 amino acids. Germline CDR1 and CDR2: SNHLY and FYNNEI. The CDR3 bases are TGTGCCAGCAGCCCGGGACCCGGAGATCCCCAGCATTTT. The encoded protein is CASSPGPGDPQHF.